A single sample is the source of the 20 T cell receptor beta chains below, sequenced in a study of cytomegalovirus exposure and HLA in healthy donors. The PCR employed 60 Vbeta primers together with 13 Jbeta primers. Clones were sequenced by immunoSEQ multiplex PCR, and TCRdb holds only the in-frame ones, with some missing. The table shows about 110,000 clones, with approximately 83% occurring only once. The sequenced material came from PBMCs. The receptors originated from a man in his forties in good health and CMV-seronegative.

This clone was recorded once. The chain is built from TRBV28 and TRBJ1-1, with a tentative D call TRBD1 (5 bases). This CDR3 comprises 14 residues. Germline loops: CDR1 MDHEN, CDR2 SYDVKM. V was pared by 3 bases and J by 3 bases, with 11 bases between. This chain's CDR3 is CASSLGGEDTEAFF. The CDR3 DNA reads TGTGCCAGCAGTTTGGGGGGTGAGGACACTGAAGCTTTCTTT. The full variable domain, its missing parts supplied by reference TRBV28 and TRBJ1-1, is DVKVTQSSRYLVKRTGEKVFLECVQDMDHENMFWYRQDPGLGLRLIYFSYDVKMKEKGDIPEGYSVSREKKERFSLILESASTNQTSMYLCASSLGGEDTEAFFGQGTRLTVV.

This chain links TRBV2 with TRBJ1-5, with D possibly being TRBD1 (6 bases). This CDR3 comprises 15 residues. The V end was cut by 3 bases, the J end by 0 bases, with 9 bases between. Per the germline V gene, CDR1 is SNHLY and CDR2 is FYNNEI. The CDR3 loop reads CASSDTGNSNQPQHF. DNA for the CDR3: TGTGCCAGCAGTGACACAGGGAATAGCAATCAGCCCCAGCATTTT.

J is TRBJ2-7 and V is TRBV7-2; 9 bases are shared with TRBD2. The CDR3 totals 16 residues. The germline V gene encodes CDR1 SGHTA and CDR2 FQGNSA. J was trimmed by 3 bases and V by 5 bases; bases with no gene match: 11. The CDR3 sequence: CASSQPQAGGLYEQYF. The CDR3 nucleotides read TGTGCCAGCAGCCAGCCCCAAGCGGGGGGCCTCTACGAGCAGTACTTC.

The chain is built from TRBV27 and TRBJ1-5; 9 bases fit TRBD1. CDR1 is MNHEY and CDR2 is SMNVEV in the germline V gene (reference sequence). The V gene end was trimmed by 4 bases and the J gene end by 5 bases; junction bases not matched to a gene: 9. The CDR3 loop spans 16 amino acids. Here the CDR3 reads CASSSTGGKRDQPQHF. Written as DNA, the CDR3 is TGTGCCAGCAGTTCCACAGGGGGCAAACGGGATCAGCCCCAGCATTTT.

V and J are TRBV30 and TRBJ1-3; no firm D call. CDR3 length: 14 residues. Deletions cut 3 bases from V and 2 bases from J, with 11 bases between. Germline V gene sequence: CDR1 GTSNPN, CDR2 SVGIG (reference sequence). The CDR3 region has the DNA TGTGCCTGGAGCACCGGGGATCCTGGAAACACCATATATTTT. Residues: CAWSTGDPGNTIYF.

This clone has only one observation. V gene TRBV7-9 combines with J gene TRBJ2-2, with 9 bases identical to TRBD1. Germline lookup yields CDR1 SEHNR and CDR2 FQNEAQ (reference sequence). V gave up 5 bases and J gave up 8 bases; unmatched junction bases: 6. CDR3 length: 14 residues. The CDR3 is CASSPGDREGELFF. The DNA of the CDR3 is TGTGCCAGCAGCCCGGGGGACAGGGAAGGGGAGCTGTTTTTT.

This chain joins TRBV4-1 and TRBJ2-2; D remains unclear. The germline V and J ends were trimmed by 0 bases and 2 bases, with 16 bases remaining between them. The germline V gene has CDR1 MGHRA and CDR2 YSYEKL. This CDR3 comprises 18 residues. The CDR3 here is CASSQDQIQTLNTGELFF. CDR3 coding DNA: TGCGCCAGCAGCCAAGATCAAATACAGACCCTTAACACCGGGGAGCTGTTTTTT.

The chain recombines TRBV15 with TRBJ1-5; 9 nucleotides match TRBD1. The J segment lost 6 bases and the V segment lost 5 bases, leaving 8 bases of the junction unmatched. CDR3 length: 15 amino acids. Germline V CDR1 and CDR2: LNHNV, YYDKDF (reference sequence). CDR3 sequence (DNA): TGTGCCACCAGCGGATGGACAGGGGCTAGTCAGCCCCAGCATTTT. Residues: CATSGWTGASQPQHF. Variable domain in full (rest from reference TRBV15 and TRBJ1-5): DAMVIQNPRYQVTQFGKPVTLSCSQTLNHNVMYWYQQKSSQAPKLLFHYYDKDFNNEADTPDNFQSRRPNTSFCFLDIRSPGLGDTAMYLCATSGWTGASQPQHFGDGTRLSIL.

This clone was seen more than once but under ten times. The genes are TRBV5-1 and TRBJ1-1; D is uncertain. Between the trimmed V and J ends, which lost 4 bases and 6 bases, there was a span of 13 bases. This CDR3 spans 13 amino acids. The germline V gene encodes CDR1 SGHRS and CDR2 YFSETQ. The CDR3 spells CASSNYPGSEAFF. CDR3 coding DNA: TGCGCCAGCAGCAATTACCCGGGGTCTGAAGCTTTCTTT.

The V call is TRBV5-1, the J call TRBJ2-5; D is perhaps TRBD1 (6 bases). Germline CDR1 is SGHRS and CDR2 is YFSETQ. This CDR3 is 15 amino acids long. V was trimmed by 4 bases and J by 2 bases, leaving 15 bases between them. The CDR3 sequence: CASSATGTLQETQYF. CDR3 in DNA: TGCGCCAGCAGCGCAACAGGGACCCTTCAAGAGACCCAGTACTTC.

A single count supports this clone. This chain uses TRBV5-1 with TRBJ1-6; a weak D match, TRBD1 (5 bases). Germline loops: CDR1 SGHRS, CDR2 YFSETQ. Trimming shortened V by 1 base and J by 7 bases, and 12 bases separated the two germline ends. The CDR3 has 15 amino acids. CDR3: CASSLQGLGNSPLHF. CDR3 DNA: TGCGCCAGCAGCTTGCAGGGACTGGGGAATTCACCCCTCCACTTT.

In this sample, this clone turned up a few times. The chain combines TRBV6-6 with TRBJ2-7; D ambiguous. Trimming left V 5 bases short and J 3 bases short, with 11 bases between. This CDR3 is 13 amino acids long. Germline V gene lookup returns CDR1 MNHNY and CDR2 SVGAGI (reference sequence). This CDR3 reads CASSTQVRYEQYF. The CDR3 region has the DNA TGTGCCAGCAGTACCCAGGTCCGCTACGAGCAGTACTTC.

The chain carries TRBV6-5 and TRBJ1-2; weak D call: TRBD1 (5 bases). Between the trimmed V and J ends, which lost 2 bases and 4 bases, there was a span of 17 bases. In germline, CDR1 is MNHEY, CDR2 SVGAGI. The CDR3 loop spans 16 amino acids. The CDR3 DNA reads TGTGCCAGCAGTTACATGCGGACGGGGGGAGGCTATGGCTACACCTTC. It translates to CASSYMRTGGGYGYTF.

V gene TRBV29-1 combines with J gene TRBJ1-2, with 11 bases lining up with TRBD1. CDR1 is SQVTM and CDR2 is ANQGSEA in the germline V gene. This CDR3 has 14 amino acids. The ends lost 0 bases at V and 13 bases at J; junction bases unmatched: 10. Written as DNA, the CDR3 is TGCAGCGTTGAAGAGGGCGGGACAGGGGGTATCGGCACCTTC. Translating it yields CSVEEGGTGGIGTF.

The DNA for the CDR3 is TGTGCCAGCAGCTTATGGGGGACAGGGATCCAAGAGACCCAGTACTTC. Amino acids: CASSLWGTGIQETQYF. This sequence joins TRBV7-3 and TRBJ2-5; TRBD1 agrees at 9 bases. Germline CDR1 and CDR2: SGHTA and FQGTGA. V lost 2 bases and J lost 1; bases outside the gene matches: 5. The CDR3 spans 16 residues.

The chain combines TRBV5-4 with TRBJ1-4; tentatively, D is TRBD1 (6 bases). V was clipped by 0 bases and J by 7 bases, with 13 bases between them. Germline V lookup: CDR1 SGHNT, CDR2 YYREEE (reference sequence). The length of the CDR3 is 15 residues. CDR3 nucleotide sequence: TGTGCCAGCAGCTTGGCGGGGGGGGCGTCTGAAAAACTGTTTTTT. Encoded protein: CASSLAGGASEKLFF.

This clone was picked up one time. The rearrangement uses TRBV7-2 and TRBJ1-2, with TRBD1 matching 10 bases. V shed 5 bases, J shed 4 bases, and the junction held 10 bases outside the gene matches. The germline V gene has CDR1 SGHTA and CDR2 FQGNSA. The CDR3 runs 16 residues. Here the CDR3 reads CASSPETGGAFYGYTF. CDR3 in DNA: TGTGCCAGCAGCCCCGAGACAGGGGGCGCTTTCTATGGCTACACCTTC.

This clone was recorded only once. This chain connects TRBV25-1 to TRBJ2-5; 9 bases map to TRBD1. J was trimmed by 3 bases and V by 8 bases; bases with no gene match: 10. The CDR3 runs to 15 residues. CDR1 and CDR2 from the germline V gene are MGHDK and SYGVNS. This chain's CDR3 is CASSSRDRVEETQYF. The CDR3 DNA sequence: TGTGCCAGCTCCTCCCGGGACAGGGTCGAAGAGACCCAGTACTTC. Looking up the rest from reference TRBV25-1 and TRBJ2-5 gives the full variable domain: EADIYQTPRYLVIGTGKKITLECSQTMGHDKMYWYQQDPGMELHLIHYSYGVNSTEKGDLSSESTVSRIRTEHFPLTLESARPSHTSQYLCASSSRDRVEETQYFGPGTRLLVL.

The V call is TRBV5-1, the J call TRBJ1-6; D unresolved. Germline V CDR1 and CDR2: SGHRS, YFSETQ. V shed 0 bases and J shed 5 bases, with 9 bases lying between them. The CDR3 loop spans 15 amino acids. This CDR3 is CASSLETQNNSPLHF. In DNA, the CDR3 is TGCGCCAGCAGCTTGGAAACACAGAATAATTCACCCCTCCACTTT.

As regards this clone: A read error likely explains this, since a far larger clone differs by one base. The chain uses TRBV7-9 and TRBJ1-5; no clear D gene. The germline CDR1 and CDR2 sequences are SEHNR and FQNEAQ (reference sequence). There are 14 residues in the CDR3. CDR3 sequence (DNA): TGTGTCAGCAGCTTAGCTATAGGAGAGGGGCCCCAGCATTTT. The encoded protein is CVSSLAIGEGPQHF.